This passage covers 23 T cell receptor beta chains from one sample sequenced in a study of T-cell reconstitution after alpha-beta-depleted transplantation in children. It was with unique molecular identifiers that the TCRbeta library was prepared. TCRdb itself ran the PCR reads through MiXCR, one entry per CDR3 protein. The data hold about 110,000 distinct CDR3 sequences, with approximately 10% observed a single time. The sample consisted of PBMCs from the stem cell graft donor, taken from the stem cell graft. Receptors were obtained from a human donor who donated a stem cell graft to a child with acute lymphoblastic leukemia.

For this clonotype: With a much larger clone just one base away, this may be a read error. V is TRBV7-9 and J is TRBJ1-1; TRBD1 agrees at 8 bases. Germline V lookup: CDR1 SEHNR, CDR2 FQNEAQ (reference sequence). This CDR3 has 15 amino acids. CDR3 amino acids: CASSSTTGVSTAAFF. DNA of the CDR3: TGTGCCAGCAGCTCAACGACAGGGGTGAGCACTGCAGCTTTCTTT.

In its sample, this clonotype was seen many times. This sequence joins TRBV20-1 and TRBJ1-5; no definite D call. This CDR3 is 14 amino acids long. Trimming shortened V by 0 bases and J by 3 bases, and 9 bases separated the two germline ends. CDR1 and CDR2 (germline): DFQATT, SNEGSKA (reference sequence). For the CDR3, the DNA is TGCAGTGCTAGAGATACGGGGTTCAATCAGCCCCAGCATTTT. It is translated as CSARDTGFNQPQHF.

The CDR3 loop reads CASGFPRGALEQYF. CDR3 DNA sequence: TGTGCCAGCGGATTCCCCCGGGGGGCCCTCGAGCAGTACTTC. The chain carries TRBV6-1 and TRBJ2-7; the D gene is possibly TRBD2 (7 bases). Trimming removed 8 bases at V and 6 bases at J, with 20 bases between. Germline V gene sequence: CDR1 MNHNS, CDR2 SASEGT. The CDR3 runs to 14 residues.

This clonotype was observed many times. The V gene is TRBV29-1, the J gene TRBJ1-1; 8 positions agree with TRBD1. The germline V gene has CDR1 SQVTM and CDR2 ANQGSEA. Trimming cost V 6 bases and J 1 base; bases outside gene matches: 7. This CDR3 has 14 amino acids. CDR3 coding DNA: TGCAGCGTGAGCCTGACAGGGGCGAACACTGAAGCTTTCTTT. It specifies CSVSLTGANTEAFF.

There are many counts of this clonotype. The chain carries TRBV12-3 or TRBV12-4 and TRBJ2-6, with no clear D. The V end lost 3 bases, the J end lost 0 bases, and 6 bases lay between the germline ends. CDR3 size: 15 residues. DNA for the CDR3: TGTGCCAGCAGTTTCGGCCTCTCTGGGGCCAACGTCCTGACTTTC. It specifies CASSFGLSGANVLTF.

A few counts support this clonotype. This chain uses TRBV5-5 with TRBJ1-5; weak D call: TRBD1 (5 bases). CDR1 and CDR2 from the germline V gene are SGHKS and YYEKEE (reference sequence). V was cut by 3 bases and J by 7 bases, with 17 bases left in between. This CDR3 has 15 amino acids. As DNA, the CDR3 is TGTGCCAGCAGCTCGGGGGGTGGAGGGCTGCAGCCCCAGCATTTT. This translates into CASSSGGGGLQPQHF.

There are many counts of this clonotype. This CDR3 is CASSFTGAPDAEAFF. Written as DNA, the CDR3 is TGCGCCAGCAGCTTTACGGGGGCTCCGGACGCTGAAGCTTTCTTT. The chain links TRBV5-1 to TRBJ1-1, with TRBD1 as a possible D gene (6 bases). CDR1 SGHRS and CDR2 YFSETQ come from the germline V gene. This CDR3 comprises 15 residues. V dropped 2 bases and J dropped 6 bases, with 17 bases sitting between them.

There are many counts of this clonotype. The CDR3 loop reads CASRPGTGEDYSYEQYF. CDR3 nucleotide sequence: TGTGCCAGCAGACCCGGGACAGGGGAGGACTACTCCTACGAGCAGTACTTC. The chain carries TRBV6-2 or TRBV6-3 and TRBJ2-7; 10 bases align to TRBD1. Losses at the gene ends were 6 bases for V and 0 bases for J; bases not matched to a gene: 11. Germline CDR1 is MNHEY and CDR2 is SVGEGT. This CDR3 is built from 17 residues.

At least ten counts were recorded for this clonotype. The gene calls are TRBV19 and TRBJ2-2; 11 bases agree with TRBD1. V lost 5 bases to trimming and J lost 0 bases; unmatched junction nucleotides: 5. Germline CDR1 and CDR2: LNHDA and SQIVND (reference sequence). There are 17 residues in the CDR3. The CDR3 DNA is TGTGCCAGTAGTTACTCGGGACAGGGGGCGAACACCGGGGAGCTGTTTTTT. It specifies CASSYSGQGANTGELFF.

By proportion, this clonotype is medium-sized (0.01 to 0.1%). The chain is built from TRBV7-9 and TRBJ2-2, with 10 nucleotides matching TRBD2. CDR3 length: 16 amino acids. Germline values: CDR1 SEHNR, CDR2 FQNEAQ (reference sequence). With V trimmed by 4 bases and J by 4 bases, 6 bases remained unmatched. The CDR3 sequence: CASSSLAGGRTGELFF. The CDR3 DNA is TGTGCCAGCAGCTCCTTAGCGGGGGGTCGCACCGGGGAGCTGTTTTTT.

This clonotype showed up just a few times. V and J are TRBV12-3 or TRBV12-4 and TRBJ1-1; 10 bases are a match to TRBD1. This CDR3 contains 15 residues. After removal of 6 bases from V and 5 bases from J, the junction contained 9 bases not matched to a gene. The CDR3 nucleotides read TGTGCCAGCAGATGGGTGACAGGGGGCGAAACTGAAGCTTTCTTT. Amino acid sequence: CASRWVTGGETEAFF.

This clonotype was picked up many times. The rearrangement uses TRBV7-3 and TRBJ2-1, with 8 bases identical to TRBD1. The CDR3 has 18 residues. Germline V gives CDR1 SGHTA, CDR2 FQGTGA. V was pared by 1 base and J by 3 bases, with 11 bases of the junction left unmatched. The DNA of the CDR3 is TGTGCCAGCAGCTTAAACGGACAGGGAAAGCACTACTACAATGAGCAGTTCTTC. The encoded protein is CASSLNGQGKHYYNEQFF.

This clonotype was counted ten times or more. The J gene is TRBJ1-1, the V gene TRBV28; D perhaps matches TRBD1 (6 bases). The V and J ends lost 1 base and 1 base respectively, with 13 bases between them. CDR3 length: 16 amino acids. CDR1 MDHEN and CDR2 SYDVKM come from the germline V gene. The CDR3 here is CASSLYGGLRNTEAFF. CDR3 nucleotide sequence: TGTGCCAGCAGTTTATACGGGGGCCTTAGGAACACTGAAGCTTTCTTT.

This clonotype was counted ten times or more. CDR3 loop: CATSRESRVAETQYF. CDR3 bases: TGTGCCACCAGCAGGGAGTCGAGGGTCGCAGAGACCCAGTACTTC. The chain is built from TRBV15 and TRBJ2-5, with a tentative D call TRBD2 (5 bases). Trimming left V 3 bases short and J 4 bases short, with 15 bases between. The CDR3 spans 15 residues. The germline V gene encodes CDR1 LNHNV and CDR2 YYDKDF (reference sequence).

This clonotype has at least ten counts. The chain recombines TRBV20-1 with TRBJ2-2, with D possibly TRBD1 on 6 matching bases. CDR1 and CDR2 (germline): DFQATT, SNEGSKA (reference sequence). The CDR3 sequence is 14 residues long. Deletions cut 3 bases from V and 1 base from J, with 9 bases between. CDR3 bases: TGCAGTGCTAGTTACAGGGAGAACACCGGGGAGCTGTTTTTT. Protein sequence: CSASYRENTGELFF.

The sample holds many counts of this clonotype. The chain couples TRBV27 to TRBJ2-2; D is possibly TRBD1 (6 bases). Germline V gene sequence: CDR1 MNHEY, CDR2 SMNVEV (reference sequence). Trimming removed 5 bases at V and 5 bases at J, with 18 bases between. The CDR3 has 16 amino acids. The CDR3 region has the DNA TGTGCCAGCAGTCGTTATCGGATAGGGGGAACCGGGGAGCTGTTTTTT. Its protein product is CASSRYRIGGTGELFF.

Ten or more counts support this clonotype. This rearrangement joins TRBV20-1 to TRBJ2-7; 10 bases map to TRBD1. With 6 bases clipped from V and 3 bases from J, the junction kept 11 bases outside the gene matches. The CDR3 consists of 15 residues. The germline V gene has CDR1 DFQATT and CDR2 SNEGSKA (reference sequence). The CDR3 DNA reads TGCAGTGCGCAGAAACCCGGGACAGGGGTCTACGAGCAGTACTTC. Translated: CSAQKPGTGVYEQYF.

V gene TRBV20-1 combines with J gene TRBJ1-5; TRBD1 agrees at 7 bases. Germline loops: CDR1 DFQATT, CDR2 SNEGSKA (reference sequence). This CDR3 is 15 amino acids long. The V segment lost 3 bases and the J segment 7 bases; nucleotides outside the gene matches: 12. CDR3 protein: CSASIARGTRQPQHF. In DNA form, the CDR3 reads TGCAGTGCTAGTATAGCCAGGGGGACACGGCAGCCCCAGCATTTT.

The sample holds a few counts of this clonotype. The chain is built from TRBV5-1 and TRBJ2-7; the match to TRBD1 covers 8 bases. Per germline, CDR1 SGHRS and CDR2 YFSETQ. Trimming took 6 bases from V and 5 from J; bases not matched to a gene: 10. The CDR3 has 14 amino acids. CDR3 sequence (DNA): TGCGCCAGCACGCCGACAGGGGTTCAACACGAGCAGTACTTC. Its translation is CASTPTGVQHEQYF. Filled out from reference TRBV5-1 and TRBJ2-7, the complete variable domain reads KAGVTQTPRYLIKTRGQQVTLSCSPISGHRSVSWYQQTPGQGLQFLFEYFSETQRNKGNFPGRFSGRQFSNSRSEMNVSTLELGDSALYLCASTPTGVQHEQYFGPGTRLTVT.

The rearrangement links TRBV7-2 to TRBJ1-2; D is possibly TRBD1 (5 bases). V lost 1 base and J 8 bases, leaving 14 bases between the germline ends. Per the germline V gene, CDR1 is SGHTA and CDR2 is FQGNSA. The CDR3 loop spans 14 amino acids. The CDR3 nucleotides read TGTGCCAGCAGCTTAGTCCAGGGTGGGAAAGGCTACACCTTC. It encodes CASSLVQGGKGYTF.

This clonotype was picked up a small number of times. The chain uses TRBV7-2 and TRBJ2-1; the match to TRBD2 covers 8 bases. Trimming at V came to 4 bases and at J to 8 bases, leaving 4 bases not matched to a gene. This CDR3 region has 13 residues. Germline CDR1 is SGHTA and CDR2 is FQGNSA. The CDR3: CASSSGLAHEQFF. The CDR3 region has the DNA TGTGCCAGCAGCTCCGGACTAGCCCATGAGCAGTTCTTC.

The chain has TRBV12-3 or TRBV12-4 and TRBJ2-5; either TRBD1 or TRBD2 may supply D (6 bases each). The germline V and J ends were trimmed by 7 bases and 4 bases, with 16 bases remaining between them. CDR3 size: 14 residues. CDR3 loop: CASTLRGLPETQYF. Here the CDR3 DNA reads TGTGCCAGCACCCTACGGGGGCTACCAGAGACCCAGTACTTC.

This clonotype was found many times. V is TRBV3-1 and J is TRBJ2-5; 12 positions agree with TRBD2. Looked up from germline, CDR1 is LGHDT and CDR2 is YNNKEL (reference sequence). The V segment lost 1 base and the J segment 1 base; nucleotides outside the gene matches: 4. This CDR3 comprises 17 residues. CDR3 bases: TGTGCCAGCAGCCAAGGACTAGCGGGAGTTCCCCAAGAGACCCAGTACTTC. Translated: CASSQGLAGVPQETQYF.